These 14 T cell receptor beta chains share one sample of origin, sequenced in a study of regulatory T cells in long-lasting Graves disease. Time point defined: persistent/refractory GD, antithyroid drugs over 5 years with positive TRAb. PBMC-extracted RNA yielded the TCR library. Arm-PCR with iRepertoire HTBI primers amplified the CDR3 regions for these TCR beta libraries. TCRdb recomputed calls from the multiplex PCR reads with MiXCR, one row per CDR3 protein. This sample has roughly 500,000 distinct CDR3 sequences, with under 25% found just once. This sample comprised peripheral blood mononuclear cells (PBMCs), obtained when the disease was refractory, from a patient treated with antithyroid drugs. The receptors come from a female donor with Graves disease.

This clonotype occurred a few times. The CDR3 DNA reads TGTGCCTGGAGTGTAGGCAGGAACACCGGGGAGCTGTTTTTT. Translating it yields CAWSVGRNTGELFF. V usage is TRBV30 and J usage is TRBJ2-2, with D unresolved. V lost 0 bases to trimming and J lost 1 base, with 6 bases between them. In germline, CDR1 is GTSNPN, CDR2 SVGIG (reference sequence). The CDR3 extends over 14 amino acids.

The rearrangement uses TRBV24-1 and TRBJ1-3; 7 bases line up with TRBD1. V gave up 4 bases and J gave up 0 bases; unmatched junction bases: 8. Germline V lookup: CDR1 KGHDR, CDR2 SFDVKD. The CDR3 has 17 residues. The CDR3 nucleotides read TGTGCCACCAGTGACCCAGCCCGGGACAGCTCTGGAAACACCATATATTTT. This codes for CATSDPARDSSGNTIYF.

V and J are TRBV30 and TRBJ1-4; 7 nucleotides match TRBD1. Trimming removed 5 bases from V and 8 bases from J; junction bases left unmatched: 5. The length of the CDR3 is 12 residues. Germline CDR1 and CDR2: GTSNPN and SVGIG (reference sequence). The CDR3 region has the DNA TGTGCCTGGGGGACAGTTTGGGAAAAACTGTTTTTT. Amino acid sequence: CAWGTVWEKLFF.

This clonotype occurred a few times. CDR3 bases: TGCGCCAGCAGATTAGCGGGGGGGGGGGTGGAGACCCAGTACTTC. Translated, it gives CASRLAGGGVETQYF. This rearrangement joins TRBV10-2 to TRBJ2-5, with 11 nucleotides matching TRBD2. V lost 6 bases to trimming and J lost 5 bases; unmatched junction nucleotides: 8. This CDR3 spans 15 amino acids. CDR1 is WSHSY and CDR2 is SAAADI in the germline V gene.

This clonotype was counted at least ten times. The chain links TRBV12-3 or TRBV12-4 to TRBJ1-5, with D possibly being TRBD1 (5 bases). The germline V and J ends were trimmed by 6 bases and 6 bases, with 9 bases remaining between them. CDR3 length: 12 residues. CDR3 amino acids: CASRAGPQPQHF. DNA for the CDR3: TGTGCCAGCAGGGCAGGGCCTCAGCCCCAGCATTTT.

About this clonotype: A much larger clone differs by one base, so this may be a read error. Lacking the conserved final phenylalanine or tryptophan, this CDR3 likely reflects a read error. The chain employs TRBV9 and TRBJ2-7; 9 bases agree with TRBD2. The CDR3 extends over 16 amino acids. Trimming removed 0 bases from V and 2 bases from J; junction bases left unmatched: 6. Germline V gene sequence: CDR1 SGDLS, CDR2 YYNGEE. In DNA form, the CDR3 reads TGTGCCAGCAGCGTAGCTAGCGGGACGGCCACCTACGAGCAGTACTCC. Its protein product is CASSVASGTATYEQYS.

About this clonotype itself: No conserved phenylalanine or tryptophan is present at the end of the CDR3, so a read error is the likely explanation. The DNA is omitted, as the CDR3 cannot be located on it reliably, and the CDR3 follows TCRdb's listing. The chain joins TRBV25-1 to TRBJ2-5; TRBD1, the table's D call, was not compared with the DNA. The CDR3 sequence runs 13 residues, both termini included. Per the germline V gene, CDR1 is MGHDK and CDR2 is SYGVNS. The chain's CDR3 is CASSAPGDSPVQL.

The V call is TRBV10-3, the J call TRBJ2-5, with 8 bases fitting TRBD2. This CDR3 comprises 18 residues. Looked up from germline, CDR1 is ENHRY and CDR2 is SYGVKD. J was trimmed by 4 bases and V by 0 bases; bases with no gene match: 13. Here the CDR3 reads CAISESGSGSFLAETQYF. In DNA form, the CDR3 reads TGTGCCATCAGTGAGTCTGGCAGCGGGAGTTTCCTCGCAGAGACCCAGTACTTC.

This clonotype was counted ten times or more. The CDR3 protein is CASSLGGAYNEQFF. CDR3 in DNA: TGTGCCAGCAGTTTAGGAGGGGCCTACAATGAGCAGTTCTTC. This rearrangement joins TRBV28 to TRBJ2-1; a weak D match, TRBD2 (6 bases). There are 14 residues in the CDR3. CDR1 and CDR2 from the germline V gene are MDHEN and SYDVKM. The ends were cut back, 2 bases at V and 2 bases at J, with 7 bases in the middle.

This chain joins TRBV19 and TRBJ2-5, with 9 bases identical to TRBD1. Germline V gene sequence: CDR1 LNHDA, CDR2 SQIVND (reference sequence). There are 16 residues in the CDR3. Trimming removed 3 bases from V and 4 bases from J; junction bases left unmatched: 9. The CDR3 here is CASSILGQGRGETQYF. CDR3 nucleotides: TGTGCCAGTAGTATCCTTGGACAGGGGAGGGGAGAGACCCAGTACTTC.

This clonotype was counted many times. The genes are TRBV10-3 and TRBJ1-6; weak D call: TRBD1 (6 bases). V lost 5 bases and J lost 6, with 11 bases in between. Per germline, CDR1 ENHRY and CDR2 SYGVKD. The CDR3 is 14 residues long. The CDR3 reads CAISHRESNSPLHF. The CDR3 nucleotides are TGTGCCATCAGTCACAGGGAGTCTAATTCACCCCTCCACTTT.

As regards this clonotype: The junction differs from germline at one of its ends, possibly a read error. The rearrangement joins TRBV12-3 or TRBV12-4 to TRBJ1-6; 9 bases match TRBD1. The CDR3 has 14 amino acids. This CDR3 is CASSPWTGDSPLHF. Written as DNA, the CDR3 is TGTGCCAGCAGTCCCTGGACAGGGGATTCTCCCCTCCACTTT.

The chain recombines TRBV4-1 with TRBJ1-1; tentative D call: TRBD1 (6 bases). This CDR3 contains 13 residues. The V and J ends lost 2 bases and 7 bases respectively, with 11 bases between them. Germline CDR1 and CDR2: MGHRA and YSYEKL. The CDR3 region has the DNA TGCGCCAGCAGCCAACGTACAGGGATTGAAGCTTTCTTT. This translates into CASSQRTGIEAFF.

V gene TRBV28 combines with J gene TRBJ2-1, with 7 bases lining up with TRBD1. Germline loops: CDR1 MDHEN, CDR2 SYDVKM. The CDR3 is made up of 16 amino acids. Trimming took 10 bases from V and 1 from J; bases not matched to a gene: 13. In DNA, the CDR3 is TGTGCCAACTCGGACCAAACAGGGGAGTCCTACAATGAGCAGTTCTTC. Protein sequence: CANSDQTGESYNEQFF.